Sequencing of this TCR beta chain was carried out in a study of regulatory T cells in long-lasting Graves disease. Study in general: The study enrolled newly diagnosed Graves' patients on antithyroid drugs under 3 months.

iRepertoire HTBI primers and Arm-PCR of CDR3 regions built TCR beta libraries. TCRdb used MiXCR to reprocess the multiplex PCR reads, holding one entry per CDR3 protein. Among 550,000 to 700,000 distinct CDR3 sequences listed, roughly a sixth were seen once. The CDR3 length is 13 residues. V gave up 4 bases and J gave up 5 bases; unmatched junction bases: 4. Germline V CDR1 and CDR2: SGHTS, YDEGEE. Overall study findings and caveats: Accuracy may have been reduced by the small sample size.

Sample time point: newly diagnosed GD, antithyroid drugs for less than 3 months. PBMCs were the source of the RNA used for TCR sequencing. With regard to this clonotype: The antigen remains unidentified.

These sequences were also reported in another study, on T cells in Graves' hyperthyroidism and ophthalmopathy. This second report adds: The study left out patients who had uncontrolled infection, other autoimmune disease, pregnancy or lactation.

The chain links TRBV5-8 to TRBJ2-5; TRBD1 matches 8 bases. The specimen was peripheral blood mononuclear cells (PBMCs), collected at new diagnosis, from a patient treated with antithyroid drugs. The TCR comes from a man younger than 35 with Graves disease. The CDR3 sequence is CASSRDRWETQYF. Here the CDR3 DNA reads TGTGCCAGCAGCCGGGACAGGTGGGAGACCCAGTACTTC.